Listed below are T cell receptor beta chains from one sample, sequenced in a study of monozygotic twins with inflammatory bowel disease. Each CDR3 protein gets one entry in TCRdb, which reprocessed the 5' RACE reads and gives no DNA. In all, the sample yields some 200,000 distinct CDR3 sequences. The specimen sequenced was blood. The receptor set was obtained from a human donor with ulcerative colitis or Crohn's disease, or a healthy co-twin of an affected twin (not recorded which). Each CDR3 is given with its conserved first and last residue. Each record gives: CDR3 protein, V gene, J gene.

CDR3: CSADTGQISYNEQFF; V: TRBV29-1; J: TRBJ2-1
CDR3: CASSLELGSPLHF; V: TRBV12-3/TRBV12-4; J: TRBJ1-6
CDR3: CASRPGLADDTQYF; V: TRBV7-2; J: TRBJ2-3
CDR3: CASSPGDRDQETQYF; V: TRBV4-1; J: TRBJ2-5
CDR3: CASSSTRTGRIEAFF; V: TRBV5-6; J: TRBJ1-1
CDR3: CASSHYRDSKGELFF; V: TRBV7-9; J: TRBJ2-2
CDR3: CASSQETVNYGYTF; V: TRBV18; J: TRBJ1-2
CDR3: CASSLSGSDNSPLHF; V: TRBV19; J: TRBJ1-6
CDR3: CASSPLSTGSPGSQHF; V: TRBV7-2; J: TRBJ1-5
CDR3: CASRLTVATEAFF; V: TRBV4-1; J: TRBJ1-1
CDR3: CASSYGGGRELFF; V: TRBV6-5; J: TRBJ2-2
CDR3: CASSESDGTGYGYTF; V: TRBV6-1; J: TRBJ1-2
CDR3: CASSLGGTNTEAFF; V: TRBV5-1; J: TRBJ1-1
CDR3: CASNRWGVNTEAFF; V: TRBV5-6; J: TRBJ1-1
CDR3: CSARDVGRPTDTQYF; V: TRBV20-1; J: TRBJ2-3